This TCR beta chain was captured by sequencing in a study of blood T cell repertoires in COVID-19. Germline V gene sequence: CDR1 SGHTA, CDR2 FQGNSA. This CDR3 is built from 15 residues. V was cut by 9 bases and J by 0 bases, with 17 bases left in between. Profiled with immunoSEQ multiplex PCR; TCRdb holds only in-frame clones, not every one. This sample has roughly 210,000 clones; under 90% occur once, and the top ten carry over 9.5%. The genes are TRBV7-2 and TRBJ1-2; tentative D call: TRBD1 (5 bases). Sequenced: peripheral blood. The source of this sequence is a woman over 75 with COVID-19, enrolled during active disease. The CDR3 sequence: CASRSGGVSNYGYTF. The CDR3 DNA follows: TGTGCCAGTCGATCGGGGGGGGTTTCTAACTATGGCTACACCTTC. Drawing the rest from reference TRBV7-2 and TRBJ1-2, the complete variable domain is GAGVSQSPSNKVTEKGKDVELRCDPISGHTALYWYRQSLGQGLEFLIYFQGNSAPDKSGLPSDRFSAERTGGSVSTLTIQRTQQEDSAVYLCASRSGGVSNYGYTFGSGTRLTVV.